This TCR beta chain was recorded in a study of blood T cell repertoires in COVID-19. Study in general: COVID-19 samples, acute and convalescent, were from the United States, Italy and Spain. Sources were T cells, B-cell-depleted T cells, or PBMCs; the material itself was cDNA or gDNA.

CDR1 is KGHDR, CDR2 SFDVKD, per germline. V shed 4 bases and J shed 3 bases, with 15 bases lying between them. CDR3 length equals 15 residues. As handled by the study authors: It was from reference gene primer amplification that nucleated cell counts were estimated. Method: immunoSEQ multiplex PCR; TCRdb's copy keeps in-frame clones and lacks some. That table supplies the V and J calls and clone size; D and trimming were determined from the DNA. The sample carries 80,000 to 100,000 clones, around 72% recorded once. Followed longitudinally, the Seattle patients had been enrolled during active infection.

This sequence joins TRBV24-1 and TRBJ2-7, with D possibly being TRBD2 (5 bases). The source is a man in his 70s with COVID-19, enrolled during active disease. The specimen was peripheral blood. Here the CDR3 reads CATSDPARAGYEQYF. The CDR3 DNA is TGTGCCACCAGTGACCCTGCGAGGGCCGGCTACGAGCAGTACTTC.